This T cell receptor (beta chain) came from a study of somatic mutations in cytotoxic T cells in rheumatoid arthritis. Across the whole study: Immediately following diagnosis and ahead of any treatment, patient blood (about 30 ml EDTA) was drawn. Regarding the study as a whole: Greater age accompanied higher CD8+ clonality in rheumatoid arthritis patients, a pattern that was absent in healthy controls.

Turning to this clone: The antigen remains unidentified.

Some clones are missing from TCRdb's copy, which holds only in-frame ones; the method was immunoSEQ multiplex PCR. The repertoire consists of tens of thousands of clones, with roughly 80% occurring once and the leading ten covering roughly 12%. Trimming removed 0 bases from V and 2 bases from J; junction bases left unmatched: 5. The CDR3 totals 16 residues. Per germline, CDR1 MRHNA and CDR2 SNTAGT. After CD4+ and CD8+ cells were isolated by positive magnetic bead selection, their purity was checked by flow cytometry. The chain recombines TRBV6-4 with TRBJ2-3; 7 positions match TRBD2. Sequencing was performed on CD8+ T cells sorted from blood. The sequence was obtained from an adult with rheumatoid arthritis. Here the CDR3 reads CASSDSASGDTDTQYF. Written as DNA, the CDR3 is TGTGCCAGCAGTGACTCGGCTAGCGGAGACACAGATACGCAGTATTTT.